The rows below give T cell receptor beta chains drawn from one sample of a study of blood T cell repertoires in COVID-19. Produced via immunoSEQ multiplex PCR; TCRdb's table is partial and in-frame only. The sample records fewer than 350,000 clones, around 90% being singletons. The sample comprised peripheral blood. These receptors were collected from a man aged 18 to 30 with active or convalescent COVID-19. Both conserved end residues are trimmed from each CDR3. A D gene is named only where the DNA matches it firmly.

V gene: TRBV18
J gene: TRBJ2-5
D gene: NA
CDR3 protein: ASSPPPGQETQY

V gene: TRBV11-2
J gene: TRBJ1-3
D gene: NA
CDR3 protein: ASSLDGSSGNTIY

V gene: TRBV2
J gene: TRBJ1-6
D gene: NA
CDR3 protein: ASSLDSPYNSPLH

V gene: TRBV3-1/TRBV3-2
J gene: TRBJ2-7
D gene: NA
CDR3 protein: ASSHAGGPYEQY

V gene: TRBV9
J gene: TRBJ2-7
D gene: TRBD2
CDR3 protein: ASSPSGVAGYEQY

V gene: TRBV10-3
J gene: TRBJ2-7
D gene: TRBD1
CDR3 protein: AISESTGGSYEQY

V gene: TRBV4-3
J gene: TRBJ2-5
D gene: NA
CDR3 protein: ASSQGPQRGETQY

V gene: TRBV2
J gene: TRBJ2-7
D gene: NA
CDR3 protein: ASIPSRSYEQY

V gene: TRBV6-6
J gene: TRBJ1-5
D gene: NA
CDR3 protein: ASSYGGQPQH

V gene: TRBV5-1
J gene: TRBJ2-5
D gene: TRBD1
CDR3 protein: ASSQTLQGAETQY

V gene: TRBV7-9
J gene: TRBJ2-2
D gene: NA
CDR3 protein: ASSLGGFGELF

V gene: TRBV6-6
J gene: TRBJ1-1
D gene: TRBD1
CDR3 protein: ASSPGPAGGFNTEAF

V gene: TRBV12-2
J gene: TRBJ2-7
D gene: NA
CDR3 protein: ASRLALSGEGARY

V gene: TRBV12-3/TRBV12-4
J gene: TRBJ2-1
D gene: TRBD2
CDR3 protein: ASSPGEGNEQF

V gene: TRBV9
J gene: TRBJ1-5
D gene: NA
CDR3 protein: ASSVGADSNQPQH

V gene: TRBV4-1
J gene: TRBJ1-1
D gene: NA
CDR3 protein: ASSQVGENTEAF